One sample yielded the 28 T cell receptor beta chains listed below, sequenced in a study of cytomegalovirus exposure and HLA in healthy donors. PCR was performed using 60 Vbeta and 13 Jbeta primers. Clones were read by immunoSEQ multiplex PCR, and TCRdb kept only the in-frame ones, dropping some. The sample has around 160,000 clones; around 65% are singletons. The sample taken for sequencing was PBMCs. The receptors were gathered from a woman aged 40 to 50 in good health and CMV-seropositive.

This chain connects TRBV4-3 to TRBJ2-7; the D is unclear. V lost 0 bases and J lost 2, with 20 bases in between. Germline V gene data show CDR1 as LGHNA and CDR2 as YSLEER. The CDR3 covers 18 residues. The CDR3 DNA follows: TGCGCCAGCAGCCAAGATAGGCGTTTAGCTTATCCGACCTACGAGCAGTACTTC. This translates into CASSQDRRLAYPTYEQYF.

This clone occurred once. The V and J genes are TRBV7-6 and TRBJ1-2; tentatively, D is TRBD1 (6 bases). CDR1 is SGHVS and CDR2 is FNYEAQ in the germline V gene. V was pared by 1 base and J by 9 bases, with 18 bases between. This CDR3 has 15 residues. CDR3 coding DNA: TGTGCCAGCAGCTTAGGTGCGGGGGCGACAGCTAGCTACACCTTC. It specifies CASSLGAGATASYTF.

The rearrangement links TRBV13 to TRBJ2-7; D gene uncertain. The V end lost 0 bases, the J end lost 4 bases, and 4 bases lay between the germline ends. Germline assignment: CDR1 PRHDT and CDR2 FYEKMQ (reference sequence). The CDR3 is 12 residues long. CDR3 region: CASSLGEYEQYF. The CDR3 DNA sequence: TGTGCCAGCAGCTTAGGGGAGTACGAGCAGTACTTC.

This chain uses TRBV19 with TRBJ2-5; 8 nucleotides agree with TRBD2. Germline CDR1 and CDR2: LNHDA and SQIVND (reference sequence). V shed 1 base, J shed 1 base, and the junction held 2 bases outside the gene matches. The CDR3 runs 15 residues. The CDR3 nucleotides are TGTGCCAGTAGTATAGGCGGACTAGCCCAAGAGACCCAGTACTTC. It is translated as CASSIGGLAQETQYF.

CDR3 bases: TGTGCCAGCAGCCAATTTAGCGGGGGTTACAATGAGCAGTTCTTC. Protein sequence: CASSQFSGGYNEQFF. The chain joins TRBV14 to TRBJ2-1; 9 nucleotides align to TRBD2. V was pared by 2 bases and J by 4 bases, with 3 bases of the junction left unmatched. Per germline, CDR1 SGHDN and CDR2 FVKESK. The CDR3 spans 15 residues.

V and J are TRBV10-1 and TRBJ2-4; 7 nucleotides align to TRBD2. Trimming removed 7 bases from V and 0 bases from J; junction bases left unmatched: 9. CDR1 is WNHNN, CDR2 SYGVQD, per germline (reference sequence). The CDR3 runs 16 residues. The CDR3 DNA reads as TGCGCCAGCACCCTGGGAGGGTTCGGAGCCAAAAACATTCAGTACTTC. Encoded protein: CASTLGGFGAKNIQYF.

This clone was counted between two and nine times. The chain links TRBV5-4 to TRBJ2-7; TRBD1 matches 8 bases. The CDR3 has 14 residues. Germline CDR1 reads SGHNT; CDR2 reads YYREEE (reference sequence). Losses at the gene ends were 3 bases for V and 4 bases for J; bases not matched to a gene: 6. DNA for the CDR3: TGTGCCAGCAGCTATGGACAGGGTGTTTACGAGCAGTACTTC. Encoded protein: CASSYGQGVYEQYF.

This rearrangement joins TRBV5-1 to TRBJ1-2; D is ambiguous. CDR1 is SGHRS, CDR2 YFSETQ, per germline. V lost 0 bases and J 6 bases, leaving 12 bases between the germline ends. This CDR3 is 14 amino acids long. CDR3 coding DNA: TGCGCCAGCAGCTTGGCGACTTCAGCGGATGGCTACACCTTC. This gives the protein CASSLATSADGYTF.

The chain uses TRBV4-3 and TRBJ2-7; 11 bases align to TRBD1. The CDR3 has 16 amino acids. Per the germline V gene, CDR1 is LGHNA and CDR2 is YSLEER. After removal of 0 bases from V and 3 bases from J, the junction contained 4 bases not matched to a gene. The CDR3 sequence: CASSQEGTGGIYEQYF. As DNA, the CDR3 is TGCGCCAGCAGCCAAGAGGGGACAGGGGGGATCTACGAGCAGTACTTC.

The chain employs TRBV29-1 and TRBJ2-1, with unresolved D. The CDR3 runs 14 residues. Germline V gene data show CDR1 as SQVTM and CDR2 as ANQGSEA. V dropped 2 bases and J dropped 4 bases, with 12 bases sitting between them. The CDR3 protein is CSVEPQEVYNEQFF. DNA of the CDR3: TGCAGCGTTGAACCCCAGGAAGTATACAATGAGCAGTTCTTC.

This clone has just a few counts. The chain combines TRBV5-1 with TRBJ1-1, with no clear D. This CDR3 spans 12 amino acids. V was trimmed by 4 bases and J by 7 bases, leaving 11 bases between them. Germline values: CDR1 SGHRS, CDR2 YFSETQ. CDR3 amino acids: CASSPGEDEAFF. In nucleotides, the CDR3 is TGCGCCAGCAGCCCCGGGGAGGATGAAGCTTTCTTT.

V usage is TRBV6-1 and J usage is TRBJ1-1; D gene unclear. The V gene's germline CDR1 is MNHNS and CDR2 SASEGT. The length of the CDR3 is 14 residues. With 5 bases removed from V and 2 bases from J, the gap between germline ends came to 12 bases. CDR3 bases: TGTGCCAGCAGTCTCTACGGTCAAAACACTGAAGCTTTCTTT. Amino acids: CASSLYGQNTEAFF.

The chain employs TRBV5-1 and TRBJ2-7, with 13 nucleotides matching TRBD2. V was clipped by 1 base and J by 4 bases; unmatched bases: 2. Germline CDR1 and CDR2: SGHRS and YFSETQ. CDR3 length: 15 amino acids. The CDR3 reads CASSLTSGRAYEQYF. CDR3 coding DNA: TGCGCCAGCAGCTTGACTAGCGGGAGGGCGTACGAGCAGTACTTC.

A word on this clone: A read error may account for a junction end that differs from germline. The chain carries TRBV29-1 and TRBJ1-2, with 8 bases fitting TRBD1. The CDR3 extends over 13 amino acids. CDR1 is SQVTM and CDR2 is ANQGSEA in the germline V gene. For the CDR3, the DNA is TGCAGCGTCAGGGGGCGCGAGAACTATGGCTACCCCTTC. It yields the protein CSVRGRENYGYPF.

This clone came up once. The J gene is TRBJ1-2, the V gene TRBV6-5; the D is unclear. The V gene's germline CDR1 is MNHEY and CDR2 SVGAGI. This CDR3 is built from 15 residues. The V end was cut by 5 bases, the J end by 4 bases, with 17 bases between. CDR3 nucleotide sequence: TGTGCCAGCAGTAAACTCCCGTTCCTTGGCTATGGCTACACCTTC. Translated, it gives CASSKLPFLGYGYTF.

The chain recombines TRBV28 with TRBJ1-1; 9 bases agree with TRBD1. The CDR3 extends over 15 amino acids. Trimming removed 2 bases from V and 1 base from J; junction bases left unmatched: 2. Per the germline V gene, CDR1 is MDHEN and CDR2 is SYDVKM. The CDR3 here is CASSLATGGNTEAFF. The CDR3 bases are TGTGCCAGCAGTTTAGCGACAGGGGGGAACACTGAAGCTTTCTTT.

V usage is TRBV28 and J usage is TRBJ1-2, with D tentatively TRBD1 (5 bases). Germline lookup yields CDR1 MDHEN and CDR2 SYDVKM. Trimming cost V 3 bases and J 2 bases, with 13 bases left between them. CDR3 size: 15 residues. The CDR3: CASSLLGRANYGYTF. CDR3 bases: TGTGCCAGCAGTTTGTTAGGCAGGGCCAACTATGGCTACACCTTC.

The chain combines TRBV23-1 with TRBJ2-7; 7 bases align to TRBD1. TRBV23-1 is flagged as an ORF with uncertain function. CDR3 size: 15 residues. V was clipped by 4 bases and J by 0 bases; unmatched bases: 6. The CDR3 bases are TGCGCCAGCAGTCGCCAACAGGGGAGCTCCTACGAGCAGTACTTC. It specifies CASSRQQGSSYEQYF.

As concerns this clone: The junction departs from the called germline gene at one end, perhaps through a read error. The V gene is TRBV7-9, the J gene TRBJ1-1; D not resolved. Germline V gene sequence: CDR1 SEHNR, CDR2 FQNEAQ (reference sequence). The CDR3 runs to 16 residues. The CDR3 nucleotides read TGTGCCGGCAGCCTTCCCTGGAGGACGGCAAACACTGAAGCTTTCTTT. This translates into CAGSLPWRTANTEAFF.

This chain uses TRBV6-1 with TRBJ2-5; TRBD2 might be the D (6 bases). V lost 5 bases to trimming and J lost 4 bases, with 14 bases between them. Germline V gives CDR1 MNHNS, CDR2 SASEGT. The CDR3 runs to 14 residues. CDR3 in amino acids: CASSLRGTGETQYF. CDR3 in DNA: TGTGCCAGCAGTCTCCGTGGGACTGGAGAGACCCAGTACTTC.

Only a few counts were recorded for this clone. The chain recombines TRBV18 with TRBJ2-1, with 7 bases aligning to TRBD2. CDR3 length: 14 residues. The J segment lost 8 bases and the V segment lost 0 bases, leaving 4 bases of the junction unmatched. From germline, CDR1 is KGHSH and CDR2 LQKENI. CDR3 region: CASSPPGGSDEQFF. CDR3 sequence (DNA): TGTGCCAGCTCACCACCAGGCGGGAGCGATGAGCAGTTCTTC.

This CDR3 is CASSPGLVAYEQYF. As DNA, the CDR3 is TGTGCCAGCAGCCCGGGACTAGTGGCTTACGAGCAGTACTTC. The chain links TRBV5-6 to TRBJ2-7; TRBD2 matches 8 bases. Trimming removed 4 bases from V and 4 bases from J; junction bases left unmatched: 7. This CDR3 spans 14 amino acids. CDR1 SGHDT and CDR2 YYEEEE come from the germline V gene.

V is TRBV6-5 and J is TRBJ1-1; the D gene is possibly TRBD1 (6 bases). V was cut by 3 bases and J by 9 bases, with 17 bases left in between. The CDR3 sequence is 14 residues long. Germline V gene lookup returns CDR1 MNHEY and CDR2 SVGAGI. The CDR3: CASSYRPGEGQAFF. CDR3 bases: TGTGCCAGCAGTTATCGTCCAGGGGAAGGTCAAGCTTTCTTT.

The genes are TRBV5-1 and TRBJ2-1, with 11 bases matching TRBD2. Trimming took 2 bases from V and 7 from J; bases not matched to a gene: 5. The CDR3 is 15 amino acids. Per germline, CDR1 SGHRS and CDR2 YFSETQ. The CDR3 sequence is CASSLLAGVSNEQFF. As DNA, the CDR3 is TGCGCCAGCAGCTTACTAGCGGGGGTTTCGAATGAGCAGTTCTTC.

The chain uses TRBV4-3 and TRBJ1-5; a weak D match, TRBD1 (5 bases). The length of the CDR3 is 19 residues. The germline V gene encodes CDR1 LGHNA and CDR2 YSLEER. Trimming removed 2 bases at V and 0 bases at J, with 20 bases between. The CDR3 protein is CASSQLGERGGYSNQPQHF. CDR3 sequence (DNA): TGCGCCAGCAGCCAATTGGGGGAACGGGGAGGTTATAGCAATCAGCCCCAGCATTTT.

The CDR3 sequence is CASSLVPGQGRYEQYF. In DNA, the CDR3 is TGTGCCAGCAGCTTAGTACCAGGACAGGGTCGGTACGAGCAGTACTTC. The V gene is TRBV7-2, the J gene TRBJ2-7, with 8 bases matching TRBD1. CDR1 is SGHTA, CDR2 FQGNSA, per germline. The junction had 9 bases not matched to a gene; V was cut back by 1 base and J by 4 bases. The CDR3 runs 16 residues. The full variable domain, in which reference TRBV7-2 and TRBJ2-7 provide the parts outside the CDR3, is GAGVSQSPSNKVTEKGKDVELRCDPISGHTALYWYRQSLGQGLEFLIYFQGNSAPDKSGLPSDRFSAERTGGSVSTLTIQRTQQEDSAVYLCASSLVPGQGRYEQYFGPGTRLTVT.

This sequence joins TRBV28 and TRBJ1-3; no clear D gene. CDR3 length: 15 residues. Deletions cut 6 bases from V and 0 bases from J, with 12 bases between. The germline CDR1 and CDR2 sequences are MDHEN and SYDVKM. CDR3 sequence: CASSSTVPSGNTIYF. CDR3 bases: TGTGCCAGCAGCTCAACAGTTCCCTCTGGAAACACCATATATTTT.

This clone was picked up a small number of times. The chain combines TRBV10-3 with TRBJ2-3, with D perhaps matching TRBD1 (6 bases). The CDR3 runs to 15 residues. Germline CDR1 and CDR2: ENHRY and SYGVKD. Trimming shortened V by 4 bases and J by 0 bases, and 11 bases separated the two germline ends. CDR3 loop: CAISAGTLSTDTQYF. The CDR3 nucleotides read TGTGCCATCAGTGCCGGGACACTAAGCACAGATACGCAGTATTTT.